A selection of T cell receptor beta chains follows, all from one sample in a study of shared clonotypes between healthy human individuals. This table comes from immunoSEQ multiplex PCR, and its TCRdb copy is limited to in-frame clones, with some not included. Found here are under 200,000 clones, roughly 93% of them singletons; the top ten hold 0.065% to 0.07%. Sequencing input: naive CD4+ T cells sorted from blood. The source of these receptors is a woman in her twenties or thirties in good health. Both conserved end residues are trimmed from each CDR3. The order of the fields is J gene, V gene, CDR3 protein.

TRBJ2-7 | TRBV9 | ASSAPSSYEQY
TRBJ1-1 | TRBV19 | ASSARGRWVPNTEAF
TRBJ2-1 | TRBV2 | ANKDYNEQF
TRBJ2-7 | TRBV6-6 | ASQPRQRPYEQY
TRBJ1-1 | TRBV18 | ASSSDRGAAEAF
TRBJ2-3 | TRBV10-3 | AISVGLAGEPDTQY
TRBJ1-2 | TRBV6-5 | ASSYEGQQTYGYT
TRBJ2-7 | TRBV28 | ASSLSARDDEQY
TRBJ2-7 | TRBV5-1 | ASSYRPSADYEQY
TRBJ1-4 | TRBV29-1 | SGTDNEKLF
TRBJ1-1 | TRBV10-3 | AISESWDTEAF
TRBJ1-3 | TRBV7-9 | ASSVGQFGNTIY
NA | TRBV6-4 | ASSDSKGWSGTLSYEQY
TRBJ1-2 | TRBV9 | ASSPTGIYGYT
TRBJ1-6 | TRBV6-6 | ASSYSQSSYNSPLH
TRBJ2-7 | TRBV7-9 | ASSPGGGQREQY
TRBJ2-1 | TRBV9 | ASSVAPQGYNEQF
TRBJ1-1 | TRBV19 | ASSGVTEAF
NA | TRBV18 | ASSPRDSSYEQY
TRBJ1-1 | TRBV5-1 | ASSLRGTEAF
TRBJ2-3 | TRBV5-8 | ASSLAVGNTDTQY
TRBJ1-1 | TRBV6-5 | ASSYSAEAYTEAF
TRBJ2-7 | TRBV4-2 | ASGQFPGYEQY